These T cell receptor beta chains were read from a single sample in a study of T-cell reconstitution after alpha-beta-depleted transplantation in children. MiXCR was run by TCRdb on the PCR reads, yielding one entry per CDR3 protein. The sample lists approximately 630,000 distinct CDR3 sequences; roughly 14% were seen once. The source material was PBMCs, sampled before TCRalphabeta/CD19-depleted stem cell transplant. Source of these receptors: a girl between 2 and 10 years old with congenital amegakaryocytic thrombocytopenia, due to receive a stem cell transplant. Both conserved end residues are part of each CDR3. A D gene is named only where the DNA matches it firmly. Where a row states a size, it is once, few, many or the class of an expanded clone; other rows omit it.

CDR3,DNA,D,J,V,size
CASSFAAYEQYF,TGTGCCAGCAGTTTCGCCGCCTACGAGCAGTACTTC,.,TRBJ2-7,TRBV6-6,many
CASSVRLRETQYF,TGTGCCAGCAGCGTACGATTGAGAGAGACCCAGTACTTC,.,TRBJ2-5,TRBV7-6,.
CASSLAASPFLHNEQFF,TGTGCCAGCAGCTTAGCGGCTAGCCCATTCCTTCACAATGAGCAGTTCTTC,.,TRBJ2-1,TRBV7-4,few
CASSLLGENQPQHF,TGTGCCAGCAGTTTATTAGGGGAGAATCAGCCCCAGCATTTT,.,TRBJ1-5,TRBV27,many
CASSLGLGSWTYEQYF,TGCGCCAGCAGCTTGGGATTGGGTAGTTGGACCTACGAGCAGTACTTC,.,TRBJ2-7,TRBV5-1,many
CASSLPPPGLAKQYF,TGTGCCAGCAGCTTACCTCCCCCGGGACTTGCCAAGCAGTACTTC,.,TRBJ2-7,TRBV7-6,few
CASRRSLRSYNEQFF,TGTGCCAGCAGACGTTCGTTGCGGTCGTACAATGAGCAGTTCTTC,.,TRBJ2-1,TRBV6-2/TRBV6-3,.
CSVGTASGNTIYF,TGCAGCGTTGGGACAGCCTCTGGAAACACCATATATTTT,.,TRBJ1-3,TRBV29-1,many
CSVDKGQYSGYTF,TGCAGCGTTGATAAGGGACAGTATAGCGGCTACACCTTC,TRBD1,TRBJ1-2,TRBV29-1,many
CSVEDITYGYTF,TGCAGTGTGGAGGACATCACCTATGGCTACACCTTC,.,TRBJ1-2,TRBV20-1,many
CSVGSGAGELFF,TGCAGCGTGGGCTCTGGCGCCGGGGAGCTGTTTTTT,.,TRBJ2-2,TRBV29-1,.
CSARTSGMDEQFF,TGCAGCGCCCGGACTAGCGGGATGGATGAGCAGTTCTTC,TRBD2,TRBJ2-1,TRBV29-1,few
CAISEGGGAPGANVLTF,TGTGCCATCAGTGAGGGGGGAGGGGCTCCCGGGGCCAACGTCCTGACTTTC,TRBD2,TRBJ2-6,TRBV10-3,.
CASRPPAVYNSPLHF,TGTGCCAGCAGACCCCCGGCGGTTTATAATTCACCCCTCCACTTT,.,TRBJ1-6,TRBV12-3/TRBV12-4,many
CASSSGLAGVSFF,TGTGCCAGCAGCAGCGGACTAGCGGGAGTGTCGTTCTTC,TRBD2,TRBJ2-1,TRBV12-3/TRBV12-4,many
CASSFDREQPQHF,TGTGCCAGCAGCTTCGACAGGGAACAGCCCCAGCATTTT,TRBD1,TRBJ1-5,TRBV7-2,many
CASSLRVSSYNEQFF,TGTGCCAGCAGCTTAAGGGTTTCATCCTACAATGAGCAGTTCTTC,.,TRBJ2-1,TRBV7-2,.
CASSLDGTTPPDTQYF,TGCGCCAGCAGCTTGGATGGGACAACCCCCCCGGATACGCAGTATTTT,.,TRBJ2-3,TRBV5-1,.
CASSLDGSGGGSPLHF,TGTGCCAGCAGTTTAGACGGCTCGGGTGGGGGATCACCCCTCCACTTT,.,TRBJ1-6,TRBV12-3/TRBV12-4,few
CASRRDRAGGYTF,TGTGCCAGTAGGCGGGACAGGGCCGGAGGCTACACCTTC,TRBD1,TRBJ1-2,TRBV19,many
CSPSSGGREYF,TGCAGTCCTTCCAGTGGTGGGAGGGAGTATTTT,TRBD2,TRBJ2-3,TRBV20-1,few
CASGTPGLAEHTGELFF,TGTGCTAGTGGCACCCCGGGACTAGCGGAGCACACCGGGGAGCTGTTTTTT,TRBD2,TRBJ2-2,TRBV12-5,few
CSARGQGGQETQCF,TGCAGTGCTAGAGGACAGGGGGGTCAAGAGACCCAGTGCTTC,TRBD1,TRBJ2-5,TRBV20-1,.
CASSSRDYNEQFF,TGTGCCAGCTCCAGCAGAGACTACAATGAGCAGTTCTTC,.,TRBJ2-1,TRBV6-2/TRBV6-3,few
CASSSSQREPQYF,TGCGCCAGCAGCTCAAGCCAGCGGGAGCCCCAGTACTTC,TRBD2,TRBJ2-5,TRBV5-1,.
CASSLRQPANGYTF,TGCGCCAGCAGCTTGCGGCAGCCAGCAAATGGCTACACCTTC,.,TRBJ1-2,TRBV5-1,many
CSANIKPFRTGRTGELFF,TGCAGCGCAAATATAAAACCCTTCAGGACAGGGAGGACCGGGGAGCTGTTTTTT,TRBD1,TRBJ2-2,TRBV29-1,few
CATSRDEASGSYEQYF,TGTGCCACCAGCAGAGATGAGGCTAGCGGGAGTTACGAGCAGTACTTC,TRBD2,TRBJ2-7,TRBV15,few
CASSLVAGRGLNNEQFF,TGTGCCAGCAGCTTAGTGGCCGGCCGCGGGCTTAACAATGAGCAGTTCTTC,.,TRBJ2-1,TRBV11-2,.
CASSGTPSGRADEQYF,TGTGCCAGCAGTGGAACTCCTAGCGGGAGGGCCGACGAGCAGTACTTC,TRBD2,TRBJ2-7,TRBV12-3/TRBV12-4,.
CAFSDLTAGVRNTEAFF,TGTGCCTTCAGTGACCTCACCGCAGGGGTTAGAAACACTGAAGCTTTCTTT,.,TRBJ1-1,TRBV12-3/TRBV12-4,.
CASSPPGLAGTNEQFF,TGTGCCAGCAGTCCCCCGGGACTAGCGGGCACCAATGAGCAGTTCTTC,TRBD2,TRBJ2-1,TRBV12-3/TRBV12-4,.
CASIRASGRGEQYF,TGTGCCAGCATCCGAGCTAGCGGGAGAGGCGAGCAGTACTTC,TRBD2,TRBJ2-7,TRBV2,.
CSARPLGQPYREQYF,TGCAGTGCTAGGCCCTTAGGACAACCCTATAGGGAGCAGTACTTC,.,TRBJ2-7,TRBV20-1,few
CSARKGNSNQPQHF,TGCAGTGCTAGAAAAGGGAATAGCAATCAGCCCCAGCATTTT,.,TRBJ1-5,TRBV20-1,many
CASSPGGGSSSYNEQFF,TGCGCCAGCAGTCCCGGGGGGGGATCTAGCTCCTACAATGAGCAGTTCTTC,TRBD2,TRBJ2-1,TRBV5-1,few
CASLTGGPTEAFF,TGTGCCAGCCTGACAGGGGGACCCACTGAAGCTTTCTTT,TRBD1,TRBJ1-1,TRBV12-3/TRBV12-4,many
CASSQAHGVEQYF,TGCGCCAGCAGCCAAGCTCATGGGGTCGAGCAGTACTTC,.,TRBJ2-7,TRBV4-1,.
CSAGSGYTGELFF,TGCAGTGCTGGTAGCGGCTACACCGGGGAGCTGTTTTTT,.,TRBJ2-2,TRBV20-1,many
CASSLGGRAKNIQYF,TGTGCCAGCAGCTTAGGGGGTCGCGCCAAAAACATTCAGTACTTC,.,TRBJ2-4,TRBV7-9,few
CASSTRTGGSGNQPQHF,TGTGCCAGCAGCACCCGGACAGGGGGCTCGGGCAATCAGCCCCAGCATTTT,TRBD1,TRBJ1-5,TRBV7-2,few
CAWSVFGRPGGTEAFF,TGTGCCTGGAGTGTATTTGGTCGGCCGGGGGGCACTGAAGCTTTCTTT,.,TRBJ1-1,TRBV30,few
CSARDWYGRVLYGSEINEQFF,TGCAGTGCTAGAGATTGGTATGGCAGGGTGTTGTACGGGAGCGAAATCAATGAGCAGTTCTTC,.,TRBJ2-1,TRBV20-1,.
CASSSSGRANNEQFF,TGTGCCAGCAGTTCTAGCGGGAGGGCTAACAATGAGCAGTTCTTC,TRBD2,TRBJ2-1,TRBV28,many
CSARIRRGSWADTQYF,TGCAGTGCTAGGATTCGCCGGGGGTCGTGGGCAGATACGCAGTATTTT,.,TRBJ2-3,TRBV20-1,few
CASPKAVPYEQYF,TGTGCCAGCCCCAAGGCAGTCCCCTACGAGCAGTACTTC,.,TRBJ2-7,TRBV18,.
CASSFSLGEQYF,TGTGCCAGCAGTTTTTCTCTCGGGGAGCAGTACTTC,.,TRBJ2-7,TRBV12-3/TRBV12-4,many
CASSQAGDGIEQYF,TGCGCCAGCAGCCAAGCAGGGGATGGGATCGAGCAGTACTTC,.,TRBJ2-7,TRBV4-1,.
CPSSLGGNSFEQYF,TGTCCCAGCAGCCTAGGGGGCAACTCCTTCGAGCAGTACTTC,TRBD1,TRBJ2-7,TRBV5-6,.
CASRWTGSISETQYF,TGCGCCAGCAGATGGACAGGTAGTATTTCGGAGACCCAGTACTTC,TRBD1,TRBJ2-5,TRBV5-1,many
CATRGVGVYNEQFF,TGTGCCACGCGGGGGGTTGGAGTCTACAATGAGCAGTTCTTC,TRBD2,TRBJ2-1,TRBV2,.